Described below is a single T cell receptor beta chain sequence and its context. This specimen belongs to a study of CD8 T cells in Susac syndrome. Germline V gene sequence: CDR1 MGHDK, CDR2 SYGVNS. The CDR3 contains 15 residues. The germline V and J ends were trimmed by 3 bases and 7 bases, with 18 bases remaining between them. Random hexamers were used to reverse transcribe roughly 0.45 to 1 ug of RNA. TCRdb re-analysed the immunoSEQ multiplex PCR reads in MiXCR, keeping a single row per CDR3 protein. Of over 300,000 distinct CDR3 sequences in the sample, about 90% were seen once. The clonotype comes from a human donor with multiple sclerosis. Sequencing was carried out using CD4+ T cells from PBMCs. The chain recombines TRBV25-1 with TRBJ1-2; D is ambiguous. CDR3 sequence (DNA): TGTGCCAGCAGTGACCGTCAACCGGGAGACCCTGGCTACACCTTC. Translation: CASSDRQPGDPGYTF.